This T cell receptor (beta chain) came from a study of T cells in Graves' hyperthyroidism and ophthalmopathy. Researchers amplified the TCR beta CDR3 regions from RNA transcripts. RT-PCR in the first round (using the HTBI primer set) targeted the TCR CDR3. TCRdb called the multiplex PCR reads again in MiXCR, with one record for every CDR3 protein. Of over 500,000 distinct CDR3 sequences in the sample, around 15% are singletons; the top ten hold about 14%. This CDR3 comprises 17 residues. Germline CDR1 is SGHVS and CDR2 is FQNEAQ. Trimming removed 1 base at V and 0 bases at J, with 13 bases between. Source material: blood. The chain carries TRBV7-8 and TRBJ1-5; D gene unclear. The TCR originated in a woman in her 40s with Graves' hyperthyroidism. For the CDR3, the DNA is TGTGCCAGCAGCTTAGGACGGCCAGCTTATAGCAATCAGCCCCAGCATTTT. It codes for CASSLGRPAYSNQPQHF.